These 25 T cell receptor beta chains were all obtained from the same sample, sequenced in a study of identical twins. TCRdb used MiXCR to reprocess the 5' RACE reads, holding one entry per CDR3 protein. Here the sample spans roughly 490,000 distinct CDR3 sequences, roughly an eighth being singletons. This sample was shared with a second study, whose subject was yellow fever vaccine responses in identical twins.

Sample: CD4+ T cells sorted from blood. The receptors were gathered from a woman between 18 and 29 years old in good health.

This clonotype has a handful of counts. The chain links TRBV30 to TRBJ2-7; 8 positions match TRBD1. J lost 2 bases, V lost 1 base, and 1 base had no gene match. The CDR3 runs 13 residues. Germline loops: CDR1 GTSNPN, CDR2 SVGIG (reference sequence). The CDR3 coding sequence is TGTGCCTGGAGTGCGGACAGGGCCTACGAGCAGTACTTC. Protein sequence: CAWSADRAYEQYF. Full variable domain (rest looked up from reference TRBV30 and TRBJ2-7): SQTIHQWPATLVQPVGSPLSLECTVEGTSNPNLYWYRQAAGRGLQLLFYSVGIGQISSEVPQNLSASRPQDRQFILSSKKLLLSDSGFYLCAWSADRAYEQYFGPGTRLTVT.

The table lists this clonotype with a few counts. V and J are TRBV20-1 and TRBJ2-2; D is ambiguous. Trimming pared 1 base from V and 0 bases from J, leaving 6 bases between. From germline, CDR1 is DFQATT and CDR2 SNEGSKA (reference sequence). CDR3 size: 14 residues. The CDR3 sequence is CSARAYANTGELFF. In nucleotides, the CDR3 is TGCAGTGCTAGAGCGTACGCGAACACCGGGGAGCTGTTTTTT.

The chain has TRBV2 and TRBJ2-4, with D possibly TRBD2 on 5 matching bases. The V end lost 5 bases, the J end lost 1 base, and 12 bases lay between the germline ends. Per germline, CDR1 SNHLY and CDR2 FYNNEI. The CDR3 loop spans 15 amino acids. CDR3 sequence (DNA): TGTGCCAGCAGTCCAGAGGGCCCGGCCAAAAACATTCAGTACTTC. This encodes CASSPEGPAKNIQYF.

The rearrangement uses TRBV28 and TRBJ2-3; 8 positions match TRBD1. CDR1 is MDHEN, CDR2 SYDVKM, per germline. There are 15 residues in the CDR3. V lost 2 bases and J lost 4; bases outside the gene matches: 5. Here the CDR3 DNA reads TGTGCCAGCAGTTTACTAGGACAGGGCCCAGATACGCAGTATTTT. This sequence encodes CASSLLGQGPDTQYF.

This clonotype was found many times. The chain joins TRBV12-3 or TRBV12-4 to TRBJ2-3; TRBD2 matches at 10 bases. CDR3 size: 14 residues. Losses at the gene ends were 2 bases for V and 6 bases for J; bases not matched to a gene: 2. The CDR3 is CASSLSGGADTQYF. CDR3 nucleotide sequence: TGTGCCAGCAGTTTAAGCGGGGGGGCGGATACGCAGTATTTT.

This clonotype was counted ten times or more. The chain is built from TRBV20-1 and TRBJ2-1, with unresolved D. CDR1 is DFQATT and CDR2 is SNEGSKA in the germline V gene (reference sequence). Trimming took 0 bases from V and 1 from J, leaving 7 bases between them. CDR3 length: 14 amino acids. CDR3: CSARDQRSYNEQFF. In DNA, the CDR3 is TGCAGTGCTAGAGATCAACGGTCCTACAATGAGCAGTTCTTC.

This clonotype came up many times. This chain joins TRBV25-1 and TRBJ2-1; D perhaps matches TRBD1 (5 bases). The CDR3 runs to 14 residues. In germline, CDR1 is MGHDK, CDR2 SYGVNS. V was pared by 4 bases and J by 5 bases, with 12 bases between. The CDR3 sequence: CASSGQGRHNEQFF. In DNA, the CDR3 is TGTGCCAGCAGTGGGCAGGGCCGTCACAATGAGCAGTTCTTC.

In this sample, this clonotype turned up once. V is TRBV6-2 or TRBV6-3 and J is TRBJ1-1, with D maybe TRBD1 (5 bases). The germline CDR1 and CDR2 sequences are MNHEY and SVGEGT. The CDR3 consists of 12 residues. The V and J ends lost 4 bases and 10 bases respectively, with 13 bases between them. CDR3 DNA: TGTGCCAGCAGTTCCATTCGGGGGAGAGCTTTCTTT. Protein: CASSSIRGRAFF.

This chain connects TRBV27 to TRBJ1-1; the match to TRBD1 covers 7 bases. The germline V gene has CDR1 MNHEY and CDR2 SMNVEV (reference sequence). Unmatched junction bases numbered 7, after V lost 5 bases and J lost 1 base. This CDR3 is built from 15 residues. The DNA for the CDR3 is TGTGCCAGCAGTCCGGGGACAGACAGGAACACTGAAGCTTTCTTT. The encoded protein is CASSPGTDRNTEAFF.

J is TRBJ2-1 and V is TRBV19; 11 bases agree with TRBD2. The J segment lost 6 bases and the V segment lost 8 bases, leaving 9 bases of the junction unmatched. Germline CDR1 is LNHDA and CDR2 is SQIVND (reference sequence). This CDR3 has 15 amino acids. Here the CDR3 reads CASATSSGGTNEQFF. The CDR3 DNA sequence: TGTGCCAGTGCTACGTCTAGCGGGGGGACCAATGAGCAGTTCTTC.

Only a few counts were recorded for this clonotype. This rearrangement joins TRBV2 to TRBJ2-7, with D possibly being TRBD2 (6 bases). The CDR3 sequence is 12 residues long. The ends were cut back, 10 bases at V and 0 bases at J, with 10 bases in the middle. In germline, CDR1 is SNHLY, CDR2 FYNNEI. The CDR3 spells CATGGSSYEQYF. DNA of the CDR3: TGTGCCACCGGGGGAAGCTCCTACGAGCAGTACTTC.

This clonotype has more than one count but fewer than ten. The chain joins TRBV6-2 or TRBV6-3 to TRBJ2-7; TRBD2 matches at 9 bases. Trimming cost V 5 bases and J 3 bases; bases outside gene matches: 8. Germline assignment: CDR1 MNHEY and CDR2 SVGEGT. The CDR3 has 15 amino acids. The CDR3 loop reads CASSGLREGVYEQYF. DNA for the CDR3: TGTGCCAGCAGTGGGCTGCGGGAGGGGGTCTACGAGCAGTACTTC.

The chain has TRBV6-1 and TRBJ1-3, with D uncertain. Trimming left V 6 bases short and J 4 bases short, with 13 bases between. The CDR3 covers 14 residues. CDR1 and CDR2 from the germline V gene are MNHNS and SASEGT. CDR3 bases: TGTGCCAGCAGGCCCCCCGGGCGGGGAAACACCATATATTTT. Its protein is CASRPPGRGNTIYF.

The J gene is TRBJ2-6, the V gene TRBV27, with D tentatively TRBD1 (6 bases). V was pared by 1 base and J by 4 bases, with 11 bases between. The CDR3 sequence is 16 residues long. The germline V gene encodes CDR1 MNHEY and CDR2 SMNVEV (reference sequence). CDR3 DNA: TGTGCCAGCAGTTTATTGGGGGCGCAAGGGGCCAACGTCCTGACTTTC. Encoded protein: CASSLLGAQGANVLTF.

Many counts were recorded for this clonotype. The J gene is TRBJ2-5, the V gene TRBV4-2; a weak D match, TRBD2 (5 bases). Germline CDR1 reads LGHNA; CDR2 reads YNFKEQ. The ends were cut back, 1 base at V and 5 bases at J, with 14 bases in the middle. The CDR3 runs 15 residues. CDR3 nucleotides: TGTGCCAGCAGCCAAGTTGAGGGAGTCGGGGAGACCCAGTACTTC. Translation: CASSQVEGVGETQYF.

This clonotype was counted once. Just one base apart from a much larger clone, this may be a read error. The V and J genes are TRBV5-1 and TRBJ2-5; TRBD1 matches 9 bases. Germline V gene sequence: CDR1 SGHRS, CDR2 YFSETQ. The CDR3 covers 14 residues. Trimming at V came to 3 bases and at J to 3 bases, leaving 3 bases not matched to a gene. This CDR3 reads CASSSGTGKETQYF. DNA of the CDR3: TGCGCCAGCAGCTCCGGGACAGGGAAAGAGACCCAGTACTTC.

This clonotype was seen more than once but under ten times. V gene TRBV6-1 combines with J gene TRBJ1-5; 7 positions agree with TRBD1. The CDR3 has 16 amino acids. Trimming cost V 8 bases and J 0 bases; bases outside gene matches: 10. Per germline, CDR1 MNHNS and CDR2 SASEGT. The CDR3 nucleotides are TGTGCCAGCCGCAAGGGGACAGAGTATAGCAATCAGCCCCAGCATTTT. It codes for CASRKGTEYSNQPQHF.

J is TRBJ2-3 and V is TRBV20-1; D gene ambiguous. The CDR3 has 11 amino acids. V lost 3 bases, J lost 4 bases, and 5 bases lay in between. Germline V gene sequence: CDR1 DFQATT, CDR2 SNEGSKA (reference sequence). This CDR3 reads CSARMADTQYF. CDR3 nucleotides: TGCAGTGCTAGGATGGCAGATACGCAGTATTTT.

The chain combines TRBV7-2 with TRBJ1-3; 7 bases agree with TRBD1. Per the germline V gene, CDR1 is SGHTA and CDR2 is FQGNSA. Germline trimming cut 5 bases from V and 0 bases from J; bases unmatched to any gene: 7. This CDR3 contains 16 residues. The CDR3 is CASSVGQTASGNTIYF. CDR3 nucleotide sequence: TGTGCCAGCAGCGTGGGACAGACCGCCTCTGGAAACACCATATATTTT.

This clonotype was observed at least ten times. This chain uses TRBV28 with TRBJ2-5; 10 nucleotides align to TRBD1. Trimming removed 6 bases from V and 3 bases from J; junction bases left unmatched: 4. Germline CDR1 is MDHEN and CDR2 is SYDVKM. The CDR3 is 14 amino acids. The CDR3 protein is CASSRDRGKETQYF. The CDR3 DNA sequence: TGTGCCAGCAGCCGGGACAGGGGAAAAGAGACCCAGTACTTC.

The chain combines TRBV3-1 with TRBJ2-3, with D perhaps given as TRBD1 or TRBD2 (6 bases each). The CDR3 is 15 residues long. CDR1 is LGHDT and CDR2 is YNNKEL in the germline V gene (reference sequence). With 1 base removed from V and 5 bases from J, the gap between germline ends came to 13 bases. CDR3 loop: CASSQVPGAGDTQYF. CDR3 nucleotide sequence: TGTGCCAGCAGCCAAGTGCCGGGGGCCGGAGATACGCAGTATTTT.

This clonotype was seen more than once but under ten times. The chain couples TRBV12-3 or TRBV12-4 to TRBJ2-7, with TRBD2 as a possible D gene (6 bases). The V end was cut by 4 bases, the J end by 6 bases, with 13 bases between. This CDR3 has 13 amino acids. DNA for the CDR3: TGTGCCAGCAGTTGGGGGGACTGGGGCGAGCAGTACTTC. Encoded protein: CASSWGDWGEQYF.

This clonotype was recorded a few times. V and J are TRBV5-1 and TRBJ2-7; possibly TRBD1 for D (6 bases). V lost 6 bases to trimming and J lost 0 bases, with 13 bases between them. Germline CDR1 reads SGHRS; CDR2 reads YFSETQ. The CDR3 is 14 amino acids. CDR3 protein: CASNPGQSSYEQYF. As DNA, the CDR3 is TGCGCCAGCAACCCCGGACAGAGCTCCTACGAGCAGTACTTC.

This clonotype was recorded a few times. This rearrangement joins TRBV7-3 to TRBJ2-1; tentatively, D is TRBD1 or TRBD2 (5 bases each). This CDR3 contains 14 residues. V lost 5 bases to trimming and J lost 11 bases, with 19 bases between them. Germline V lookup: CDR1 SGHTA, CDR2 FQGTGA. CDR3 residues: CASSQEGPRGKQFF. For the CDR3, the DNA is TGTGCCAGCAGCCAAGAGGGACCACGAGGGAAGCAGTTCTTC. Based on the CDR3 plus reference TRBV7-3 and TRBJ2-1, the full variable domain is GAGVSQTPSNKVTEKGKYVELRCDPISGHTALYWYRQSLGQGPEFLIYFQGTGAADDSGLPNDRFFAVRPEGSVSTLKIQRTERGDSAVYLCASSQEGPRGKQFFGPGTRLTVL.

The rearrangement links TRBV6-5 to TRBJ2-2; TRBD2 is a possible D gene (5 bases). Trimming took off 2 bases at V and 5 bases at J, with 12 bases between the two ends. Germline V CDR1 and CDR2: MNHEY, SVGAGI. This CDR3 contains 15 residues. CDR3 DNA sequence: TGTGCCAGCAGTTACGAGGGCGCGGAGACCGGGGAGCTGTTTTTT. Translation gives CASSYEGAETGELFF.